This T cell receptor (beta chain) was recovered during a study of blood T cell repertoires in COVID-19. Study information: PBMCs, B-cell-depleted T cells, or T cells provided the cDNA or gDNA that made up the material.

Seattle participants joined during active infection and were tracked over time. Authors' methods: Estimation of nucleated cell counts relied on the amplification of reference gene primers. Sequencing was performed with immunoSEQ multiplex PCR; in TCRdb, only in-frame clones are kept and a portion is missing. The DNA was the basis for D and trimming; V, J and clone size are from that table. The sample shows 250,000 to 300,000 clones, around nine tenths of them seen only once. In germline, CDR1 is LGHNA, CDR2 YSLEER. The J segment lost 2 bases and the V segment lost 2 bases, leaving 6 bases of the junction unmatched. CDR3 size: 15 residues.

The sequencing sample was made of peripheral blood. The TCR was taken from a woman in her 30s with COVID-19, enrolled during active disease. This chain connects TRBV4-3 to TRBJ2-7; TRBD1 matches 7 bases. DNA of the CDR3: TGCGCCAGCAGCCAAAACTGGGGACAGCCCTACGAGCAGTACTTC. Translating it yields CASSQNWGQPYEQYF.